This T cell receptor (beta chain) was profiled in a study of blood T cell repertoires in COVID-19. The germline CDR1 and CDR2 sequences are KGHSH and LQKENI. This CDR3 comprises 15 residues. Germline trimming cut 2 bases from V and 5 bases from J; bases unmatched to any gene: 3. The assay was immunoSEQ multiplex PCR, and TCRdb's table has in-frame clones only and misses some. The data contain a few hundred thousand clones, around 83% of them singletons. Material for sequencing was peripheral blood. This receptor was taken from a woman aged 45-65 years with acute or convalescent COVID-19. The chain combines TRBV18 with TRBJ2-1; 10 nucleotides agree with TRBD2. The CDR3 loop is CASSPGSGRNNEQFF. CDR3 nucleotide sequence: TGTGCCAGCTCACCAGGTAGCGGGAGGAACAATGAGCAGTTCTTC.